Listed here are 30 T cell receptor beta chains from one sample, sequenced in a study of blood T cells in healthy people across ages. The authors ran a second PCR of about 6 to 11 cycles using a sample-barcoded 5' primer and a J-beta primer mix. TCRdb recomputed calls from the 5' RACE reads with MiXCR, one row per CDR3 protein. The repertoire includes about 670,000 distinct CDR3 sequences, around 52% of them detected once, and less than 15% sits in the top ten. Sequencing input: blood. These receptors were collected from a woman of 80 years or more in good health.

J is TRBJ2-3 and V is TRBV12-3 or TRBV12-4, with D possibly called TRBD1 or TRBD2 (5 bases each). Trimming pared 1 base from V and 3 bases from J, leaving 14 bases between. The CDR3 sequence is 16 residues long. CDR3 coding DNA: TGTGCCAGCAGTTTAGAAGGGACGCCCTCTACAGATACGCAGTATTTT. Its translation is CASSLEGTPSTDTQYF.

This clonotype has just one count. This may arise from a read error, as a much more abundant clone is one base away. This chain links TRBV4-1 with TRBJ2-3; D tentatively reads TRBD1 or TRBD2 (6 bases each). Germline CDR1 MGHRA, CDR2 YSYEKL. Trimming shortened V by 0 bases and J by 3 bases, and 13 bases separated the two germline ends. CDR3 length: 16 residues. The CDR3 loop is CASSQDVRGGTDTQYF. DNA for the CDR3: TGCGCCAGCAGCCAAGATGTCAGGGGAGGTACAGATACGCAGTATTTT.

This clonotype appeared a few times. A much bigger clone sits one base away, suggesting this may be a read error. This chain links TRBV28 with TRBJ2-1; possibly TRBD2 for D (5 bases). The CDR3 is 14 residues long. The V and J ends lost 4 bases and 13 bases respectively, with 20 bases between them. The germline CDR1 and CDR2 sequences are MDHEN and SYDVKM. CDR3 bases: TGTGCCAGCAGTTGGTACGGGGAGAAAGAGACCCAGTTCTTC. Translated, it gives CASSWYGEKETQFF.

This clonotype has just a few counts. CDR3 loop: CSANSGTFYEQYF. The CDR3 DNA follows: TGCAGTGCAAATAGCGGGACCTTCTACGAGCAGTACTTC. This chain links TRBV20-1 with TRBJ2-7; 8 nucleotides match TRBD2. Germline V gives CDR1 DFQATT, CDR2 SNEGSKA (reference sequence). The V and J ends lost 6 bases and 3 bases, in that order; junction bases with no gene match: 7. The CDR3 spans 13 residues.

J is TRBJ1-1 and V is TRBV7-9; no firm D call. The CDR3 totals 16 residues. The ends were cut back, 1 base at V and 0 bases at J, with 12 bases in the middle. Per germline, CDR1 SEHNR and CDR2 FQNEAQ (reference sequence). As DNA, the CDR3 is TGTGCCAGCAGCTTAGTCCTACCTTACATGAACACTGAAGCTTTCTTT. This sequence encodes CASSLVLPYMNTEAFF.

This clonotype was observed a few times. V gene TRBV7-2 combines with J gene TRBJ1-1, with D unclear. The CDR3 is made up of 16 amino acids. V lost 1 base, J lost 6 bases, and 18 bases lay in between. Germline values: CDR1 SGHTA, CDR2 FQGNSA. The CDR3 coding sequence is TGTGCCAGCAGCTTAGTGGCTATTAGTGATATTGCTGAAGCTTTCTTT. Protein sequence: CASSLVAISDIAEAFF.

The chain recombines TRBV12-3 or TRBV12-4 with TRBJ1-6, with TRBD1 as a possible D gene (6 bases). V was cut by 8 bases and J by 8 bases, with 16 bases left in between. The CDR3 runs 14 residues. Here the CDR3 DNA reads TGTGCCAGCCGCGCCCGGGACAATGATTCACCCCTCCACTTT. Translating it yields CASRARDNDSPLHF.

Many counts were recorded for this clonotype. This rearrangement joins TRBV29-1 to TRBJ2-4; TRBD1 aligns across 11 bases. The germline CDR1 and CDR2 sequences are SQVTM and ANQGSEA. The CDR3 loop spans 16 amino acids. J was trimmed by 6 bases and V by 6 bases; bases with no gene match: 13. The CDR3 nucleotides read TGCAGCGTGGGCAAGGGACAGGGGGTCGCTGGAAACATTCAGTACTTC. Its translation is CSVGKGQGVAGNIQYF.

This clonotype was counted many times. The chain has TRBV20-1 and TRBJ2-5, with 8 bases lining up with TRBD1. V was clipped by 0 bases and J by 4 bases; unmatched bases: 10. Germline V gene sequence: CDR1 DFQATT, CDR2 SNEGSKA (reference sequence). The CDR3 is 16 residues long. The CDR3 coding sequence is TGCAGTGCTAGAGATCTACGACAGGGGTACGGAGAGACCCAGTACTTC. Its translation: CSARDLRQGYGETQYF.

This clonotype was seen only a few times. The gene calls are TRBV10-3 and TRBJ2-5, with 7 positions matching TRBD1. This CDR3 comprises 12 residues. The J segment lost 5 bases and the V segment lost 6 bases, leaving 3 bases of the junction unmatched. Germline V gene sequence: CDR1 ENHRY, CDR2 SYGVKD. CDR3 region: CAIRQGMETQYF. Written as DNA, the CDR3 is TGTGCCATCAGACAGGGGATGGAGACCCAGTACTTC.

V usage is TRBV4-3 and J usage is TRBJ1-2, with TRBD1 identical over 7 bases. With 2 bases clipped from V and 8 bases from J, the junction kept 11 bases outside the gene matches. The CDR3 has 15 amino acids. CDR1 and CDR2 (germline): LGHNA, YSLEER. For the CDR3, the DNA is TGCGCCAGCAGCCAACGGACAGGACCCCCGAGCGGCTACACCTTC. Translation: CASSQRTGPPSGYTF.

This rearrangement joins TRBV4-1 to TRBJ2-1; TRBD2 matches at 10 bases. The V and J ends lost 0 bases and 4 bases, in that order; junction bases with no gene match: 9. This CDR3 contains 18 residues. Looked up from germline, CDR1 is MGHRA and CDR2 is YSYEKL. The CDR3 bases are TGCGCCAGCAGCCAAGAAAGGATAGCGGGGGGTAGGTACAATGAGCAGTTCTTC. Protein sequence: CASSQERIAGGRYNEQFF.

This clonotype was seen only a few times. This chain uses TRBV2 with TRBJ2-1; 14 nucleotides agree with TRBD2. V was clipped by 4 bases and J by 0 bases; unmatched bases: 2. The length of the CDR3 is 17 residues. Germline loops: CDR1 SNHLY, CDR2 FYNNEI. The DNA for the CDR3 is TGTGCCAGCAGTGGGACTAGCGGGGGGCTCTCCTACAATGAGCAGTTCTTC. Its translation is CASSGTSGGLSYNEQFF.

This chain joins TRBV20-1 and TRBJ2-1; the match to TRBD2 covers 10 bases. This CDR3 spans 13 amino acids. The germline V gene has CDR1 DFQATT and CDR2 SNEGSKA (reference sequence). The junction had 2 bases not matched to a gene; V was cut back by 6 bases and J by 3 bases. The CDR3 coding sequence is TGCAGTGCGGGGACTAGCGACTACAATGAGCAGTTCTTC. Protein: CSAGTSDYNEQFF.

This clonotype was detected many times. The rearrangement links TRBV5-1 to TRBJ2-1, with 8 positions matching TRBD2. V lost 0 bases and J lost 9; bases outside the gene matches: 11. CDR1 is SGHRS, CDR2 YFSETQ, per germline. This CDR3 spans 16 amino acids. CDR3 protein: CASSLVRQRGNSEQFF. The CDR3 coding sequence is TGCGCCAGCAGCTTGGTTCGCCAGCGGGGGAATAGTGAGCAGTTCTTC.

This clonotype has a count of ten or more. The rearrangement uses TRBV6-6 and TRBJ2-4; perhaps D is TRBD1 or TRBD2 (7 bases each). Per the germline V gene, CDR1 is MNHNY and CDR2 is SVGAGI (reference sequence). V was clipped by 5 bases and J by 5 bases, with 19 bases between them. The CDR3 totals 16 residues. The CDR3 DNA reads TGTGCCAGCAGTCGACGACAGGGAGGGGGGCAAAACATTCAGTACTTC. This sequence encodes CASSRRQGGGQNIQYF.

In regard to this clonotype: A much larger clone is a single base away; this may be a read error. The chain has TRBV21-1 and TRBJ2-1; TRBD1, the table's D call, lacks a check against the DNA. TRBV21-1 is recorded as a pseudogene. This CDR3 region has 17 residues. CDR3 bases: TGTGTCAGCAGCTCCCGGGGGTCGACAACGATCCCCATAGAGCAGTTCTTC. It translates to CVSSSRGSTTIPIEQFF.

This clonotype appeared many times. V and J are TRBV20-1 and TRBJ1-2; perhaps TRBD1 as D (5 bases). V lost 0 bases to trimming and J lost 6 bases, with 17 bases between them. Germline V gene data show CDR1 as DFQATT and CDR2 as SNEGSKA (reference sequence). The CDR3 is 15 residues long. The CDR3 loop reads CSARDRVRGKDGYTF. CDR3 in DNA: TGCAGTGCTAGAGATCGAGTTAGGGGAAAGGATGGCTACACCTTC.

This clonotype was seen at least ten times. This chain joins TRBV12-3 or TRBV12-4 and TRBJ1-2; no clear D. The CDR3 is made up of 12 amino acids. Trimming took 1 base from V and 7 from J, leaving 7 bases between them. The CDR3 DNA follows: TGTGCCAGCAGTTTAGGTAGAGTTGGCTACACCTTC. Translated, it gives CASSLGRVGYTF.

To note about this clonotype: Just one base apart from a much larger clone, this may be a read error. The gene calls are TRBV24-1 and TRBJ2-1, with a weak D call TRBD1 (7 bases). V lost 9 bases and J lost 0, with 8 bases in between. The CDR3 extends over 13 amino acids. Germline V gene lookup returns CDR1 KGHDR and CDR2 SFDVKD. CDR3 sequence (DNA): TGTGCCACCCAGGGGGGCTCCTACAATGAGCAGTTCTTC. Translating it yields CATQGGSYNEQFF.

The V gene is TRBV9, the J gene TRBJ2-5, with TRBD2 identical over 9 bases. This CDR3 contains 17 residues. Germline-derived CDR1 and CDR2 are SGDLS and YYNGEE. The V segment lost 0 bases and the J segment 11 bases; nucleotides outside the gene matches: 17. The CDR3 here is CASSVGGSGSNQGEQYF. The CDR3, as DNA: TGTGCCAGCAGCGTAGGGGGTAGCGGGAGCAACCAAGGAGAGCAGTACTTC.

Details on this clonotype: Sequence at one end of the junction differs from germline and may be a read error. The rearrangement links TRBV5-1 to TRBJ2-3, with TRBD1 as a possible D gene (6 bases). Looked up from germline, CDR1 is SGHRS and CDR2 is YFSETQ. The CDR3 loop spans 16 amino acids. CDR3 sequence reads: CASSVTRGFSTETQYF. The CDR3 DNA sequence: TGCGCCAGCAGCGTGACCAGGGGCTTTAGCACAGAAACGCAGTATTTT.

This clonotype has at least ten counts. This rearrangement joins TRBV20-1 to TRBJ2-5; D may be TRBD1 (6 bases). CDR1 is DFQATT, CDR2 SNEGSKA, per germline (reference sequence). Trimming cost V 3 bases and J 2 bases, with 16 bases left between them. The CDR3 spans 15 residues. Here the CDR3 reads CSARRPGQKQETQYF. CDR3 coding DNA: TGCAGTGCTAGGAGGCCGGGACAAAAGCAAGAGACCCAGTACTTC.

In this sample, this clonotype turned up many times. The chain uses TRBV12-3 or TRBV12-4 and TRBJ2-4, with D unclear. V was cut by 7 bases and J by 0 bases, with 7 bases left in between. This CDR3 is 13 amino acids long. CDR3: CASTTLAKNIQYF. The DNA of the CDR3 is TGTGCCAGCACCACGTTAGCCAAAAACATTCAGTACTTC.

Many counts were recorded for this clonotype. The chain links TRBV20-1 to TRBJ2-3, with 8 bases that match TRBD2. CDR1 and CDR2 from the germline V gene are DFQATT and SNEGSKA (reference sequence). The CDR3 length is 14 residues. J gave up 4 bases and V 4 bases, and 7 bases lay outside the gene matches. CDR3 sequence reads: CSATGAGVSDTQYF. For the CDR3, the DNA is TGCAGTGCTACGGGAGCGGGAGTTTCAGATACGCAGTATTTT.

This clonotype was found many times. J is TRBJ1-4 and V is TRBV7-2, with 7 bases lining up with TRBD1. The trim removed 4 bases at V and 5 bases at J, leaving 7 bases unmatched. Germline V gene data show CDR1 as SGHTA and CDR2 as FQGNSA. CDR3 length equals 15 residues. The CDR3 DNA reads TGTGCCAGCAGCTCGCAGGGACAGCCAAATGAAAAACTGTTTTTT. Translation gives CASSSQGQPNEKLFF.

Turning to this clonotype: Its ends do not fully match the called genes, so a read error is possible. V usage is TRBV20-1 and J usage is TRBJ1-6; D uncertain. Germline V CDR1 and CDR2: DFQATT, SNEGSKA (reference sequence). The CDR3 consists of 12 residues. The CDR3 nucleotides read TGCAGTGCCCCCCCCAATAATTCACTCCTCCACTTT. It specifies CSAPPNNSLLHF.

This clonotype was seen at least ten times. The chain links TRBV12-3 or TRBV12-4 to TRBJ2-5, with D unclear. V lost 6 bases, J lost 5 bases, and 22 bases lay in between. This CDR3 has 16 residues. CDR3 sequence (DNA): TGTGCCAGCAGCTTGGCGGTTGGTGCCCGTGTGGAGACCCAGTACTTC. It encodes CASSLAVGARVETQYF.

In its sample, this clonotype was seen a few times. Given a much more abundant clone one base away, this may be a read error. J is TRBJ2-3 and V is TRBV5-1; perhaps TRBD1 as D (5 bases). Germline CDR1 SGHRS, CDR2 YFSETQ. The V end lost 4 bases, the J end lost 6 bases, and 15 bases lay between the germline ends. CDR3 length equals 14 residues. CDR3 protein: CASSVRTSIDTQYF. In nucleotides, the CDR3 is TGCGCCAGCAGCGTGAGGACAAGTATCGATACGCAGTATTTT.

Many counts were recorded for this clonotype. J is TRBJ2-7 and V is TRBV20-1; D may be TRBD1 (5 bases). Trimming shortened V by 6 bases and J by 3 bases, and 18 bases separated the two germline ends. The CDR3 consists of 14 residues. Looked up from germline, CDR1 is DFQATT and CDR2 is SNEGSKA (reference sequence). The DNA for the CDR3 is TGCAGTGCCCGATACAGGCCCAACCTCTACGAGCAGTACTTC. Protein: CSARYRPNLYEQYF.